The source of this T cell receptor (beta chain) is a study of blood T cell repertoires in COVID-19 (dated by TCRdb to the early 2020s). Context from the whole study: Collaborator samples came from the United States, Italy and Spain and covered acute and convalescent phases of COVID-19. The material from the prospective study consisted of cDNA or gDNA derived from T cells, B-cell-depleted T cells, or PBMCs. Subjects who had been exposed to COVID-19, were actively infected with it, or had recovered from it provided the deeply sampled blood TCRbeta repertoires that made up the dataset. A freely available public database, intended as a resource for researchers studying the immune response to SARS-CoV-2, is where the repertoires were released. Samples came from the ongoing ImmuneRACE study (first 160 participants) plus 1,254 subjects from 6 global collaborators. A de-identified subject ID, COVID-19 status, age in years and sex were almost always included in the sample metadata. HLA class I and class II types, where available, came from metadata supplied by the sample provider rather than from assay-based typing.

TCRbeta CDR3 regions were amplified from genomic DNA by means of the immunoSEQ Assay, a bias-controlled multiplex PCR. The source study handled its data this way. The number of nucleated cells in each sample was estimated by amplification of reference gene primers within the assay. To quantify the absolute abundance of each unique TCRbeta CDR3 rearrangement, sequence reads were collapsed and filtered. Productive Simpson clonality was computed per sample as the square root of Simpson's diversity index over productive rearrangements. TCRdb retrieved this table from immuneACCESS and kept in-frame rearrangements only. Not all clones are present; in checked studies, unresolved V genes account for under half, and no reason is known for the remainder. Clone size and the V and J calls come from that table; the DNA yielded D and trimming. In this sample the table shows 120,000 or so clones, more than 70% of which occur a single time. Jointly, the top ten make up more than 3.5% of the sample.

A remark on this clone: This receptor's antigen is unknown. No quality values exist for individual bases; no much larger clone is one base distant.

Whole blood was collected in K2EDTA tubes by collaborating institutions according to the institutions' own protocols. For TCRbeta analysis, collaborators shipped samples as frozen whole blood, isolated PBMCs, or DNA extracted from either of those sample types. As encoded in the germline V gene, CDR1 is SGDLS while CDR2 is YYNGEE. The junction carries 15 bases between V and J, which are trimmed by 4 bases and 7 bases respectively. From the cysteine through the phenylalanine, the CDR3 covers 14 amino acids. The read is trimmed to its CDR3 DNA, 42 bases read in frame from base 1. What the study reported, not specific to this receptor: The quantity of clinical and demographic metadata differed by source and by participant and was supplied without curation.

This chain is built from TRBV9 and TRBJ2-1, with TRBD2 as a weak D call on 5 bases. This TCR derives from a woman aged 55-70 years with acute or convalescent COVID-19. What was sequenced was peripheral blood. The DNA sequence follows: TGTGCCAGCAGCACCCAAGGGATAGCGAATGAGCAGTTCTTC. Translated, it gives CASSTQGIANEQFF.